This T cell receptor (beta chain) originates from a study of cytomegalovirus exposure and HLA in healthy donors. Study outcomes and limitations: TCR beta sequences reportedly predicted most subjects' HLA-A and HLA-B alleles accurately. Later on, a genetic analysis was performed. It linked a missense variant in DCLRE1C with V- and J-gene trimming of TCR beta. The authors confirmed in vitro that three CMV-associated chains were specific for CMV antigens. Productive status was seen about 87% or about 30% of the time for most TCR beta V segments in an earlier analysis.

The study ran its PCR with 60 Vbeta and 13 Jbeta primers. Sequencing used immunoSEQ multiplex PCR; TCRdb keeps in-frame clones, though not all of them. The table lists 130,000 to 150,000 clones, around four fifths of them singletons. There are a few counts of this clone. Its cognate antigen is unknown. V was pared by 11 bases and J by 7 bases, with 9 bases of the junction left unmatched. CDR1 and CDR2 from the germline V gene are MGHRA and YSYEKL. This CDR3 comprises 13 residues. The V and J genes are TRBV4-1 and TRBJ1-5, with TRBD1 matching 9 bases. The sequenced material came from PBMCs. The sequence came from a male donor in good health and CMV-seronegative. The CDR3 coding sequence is TGCGCCTCACAGGGGGCTGGTGAACAGCCCCAGCATTTT. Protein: CASQGAGEQPQHF.